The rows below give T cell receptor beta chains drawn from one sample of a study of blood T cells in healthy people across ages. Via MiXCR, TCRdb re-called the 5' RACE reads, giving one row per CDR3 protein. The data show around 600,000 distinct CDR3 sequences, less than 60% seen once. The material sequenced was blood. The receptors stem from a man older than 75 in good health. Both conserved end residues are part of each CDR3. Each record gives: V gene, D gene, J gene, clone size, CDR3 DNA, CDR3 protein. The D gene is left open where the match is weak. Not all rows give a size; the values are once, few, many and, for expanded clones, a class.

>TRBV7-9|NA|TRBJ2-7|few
TGTGCCAGCAGCCGCCCGGGACGGTCCTCCTCCTACGAGCAGTACTTC
CASSRPGRSSSYEQYF
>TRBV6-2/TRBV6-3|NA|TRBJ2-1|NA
TGTGCCAGCAGTTACTCGATCTCGAACTCCTACAATGAGCAGTTCTTC
CASSYSISNSYNEQFF
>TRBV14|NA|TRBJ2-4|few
TGTGCCAGCAGCCTCCGTAACATTCAGTACTTC
CASSLRNIQYF
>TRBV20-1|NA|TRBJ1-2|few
TGCAGTGCTAGCCCCCAGACCCATGGCTACACCTTC
CSASPQTHGYTF
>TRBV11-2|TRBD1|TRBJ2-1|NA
TGTGCCAGTACCAACAGGGGAATGAATGAGCAGTTCTTC
CASTNRGMNEQFF
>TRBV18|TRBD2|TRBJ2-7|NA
TGTGCCAGCTCACCAGCGACTAGCGTTTACGAGCAGTACTTC
CASSPATSVYEQYF
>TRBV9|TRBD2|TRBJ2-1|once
TGTGCCAGCAGCGTAGGAGGCCTAGCGGGAATATCCTACAATGAGCAGTTCTTC
CASSVGGLAGISYNEQFF
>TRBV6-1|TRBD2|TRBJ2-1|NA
TGTGCCAGCAGGGGACTAGCGGGAGAGGCCGGAAGAGTATACAATGAGCAGTTCTTC
CASRGLAGEAGRVYNEQFF
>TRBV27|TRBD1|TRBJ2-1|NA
TGTGCCAGCAGTTTGGGGACAGGGGTTGGCAATGAGCAGTTCTTC
CASSLGTGVGNEQFF
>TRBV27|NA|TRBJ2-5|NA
TGTGCCAGCAGTCCTCAAAACCCACTAGCTGGAGAGACCCAGTACTTC
CASSPQNPLAGETQYF
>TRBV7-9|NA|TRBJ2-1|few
TGTGCCAGCAGCGCCCAGGAGCAGTTCTTC
CASSAQEQFF
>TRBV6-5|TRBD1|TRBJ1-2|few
TGTGCCAGCACCACAGGGGGGGCCGGTGGCTACACCTTC
CASTTGGAGGYTF
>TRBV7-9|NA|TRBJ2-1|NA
TGTGTCAGCAGCTTAGTCGGGTCCTACAATGAGCAGTTCTTC
CVSSLVGSYNEQFF
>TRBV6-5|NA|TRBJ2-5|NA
TGTGCCAGCAGTACAGGACATTTACAAGAGACCCAGTACTTC
CASSTGHLQETQYF
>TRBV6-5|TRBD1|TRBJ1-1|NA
TGTGCCAGCAACCCCGGGACAGTGAACACTGGAGCTTTCTTT
CASNPGTVNTGAFF
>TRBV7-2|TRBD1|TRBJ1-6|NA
TGTGCCGGTAGCTTAGAAGGGACAGCTTATTCACCCCTCCACTTT
CAGSLEGTAYSPLHF
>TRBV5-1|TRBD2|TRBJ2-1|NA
TGCGCCAGCAGTCCGGGAGGGCCGGGAGAGACCCAGTTCTTC
CASSPGGPGETQFF
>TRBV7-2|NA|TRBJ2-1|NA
TGTGCCAGCAGCAGTGGGCTGAACAATGAGCAGTTCTTC
CASSSGLNNEQFF
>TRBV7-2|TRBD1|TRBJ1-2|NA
TGTGCCAGCAGCCAGAAACCGGGCAGGGGGGTGGATGGCTACACCTTC
CASSQKPGRGVDGYTF
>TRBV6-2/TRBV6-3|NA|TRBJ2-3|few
TGTGCCAGCAGTGGTCAGGCCCCGGATACGCAGTATTTT
CASSGQAPDTQYF
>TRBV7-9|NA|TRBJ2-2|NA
TGTGCCAGCAGTCCCCCAGGGCTCGCGAACACCGGGGAGCTGTTTTTT
CASSPPGLANTGELFF
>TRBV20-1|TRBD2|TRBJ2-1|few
TGCAGTGCTACCCGACTAGCGGGGGGGCCGGGGAATGAGCAGTTCTTC
CSATRLAGGPGNEQFF
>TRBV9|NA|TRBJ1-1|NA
TGTGCCAGCAGCCTATCCCCGGAGAACACTGAAGCTTTCTTT
CASSLSPENTEAFF
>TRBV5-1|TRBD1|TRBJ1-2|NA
TGCGCCAGCAGCTCGACAGGGGAATCGGGCTACACCTTC
CASSSTGESGYTF
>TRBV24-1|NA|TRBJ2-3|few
TGTGCCACCAGTGCCTCTCCTAGCGAGCACTACACAGATACGCAGTATTTT
CATSASPSEHYTDTQYF